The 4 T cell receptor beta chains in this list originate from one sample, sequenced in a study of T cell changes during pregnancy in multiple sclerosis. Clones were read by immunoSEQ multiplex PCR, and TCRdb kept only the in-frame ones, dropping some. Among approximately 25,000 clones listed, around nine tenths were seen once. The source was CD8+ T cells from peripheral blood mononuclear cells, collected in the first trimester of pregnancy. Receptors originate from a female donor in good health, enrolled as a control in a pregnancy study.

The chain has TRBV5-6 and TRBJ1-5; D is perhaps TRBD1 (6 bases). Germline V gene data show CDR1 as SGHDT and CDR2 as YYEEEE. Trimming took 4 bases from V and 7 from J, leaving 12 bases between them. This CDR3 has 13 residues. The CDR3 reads CASSILQGQPQHF. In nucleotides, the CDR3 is TGTGCCAGCAGCATTTTACAGGGCCAGCCCCAGCATTTT.

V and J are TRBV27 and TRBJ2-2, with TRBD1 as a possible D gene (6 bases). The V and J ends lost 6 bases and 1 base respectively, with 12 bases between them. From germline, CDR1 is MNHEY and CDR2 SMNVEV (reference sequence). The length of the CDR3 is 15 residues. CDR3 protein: CASRTSDRNTGELFF. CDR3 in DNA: TGTGCCAGCAGGACCTCGGACAGGAACACCGGGGAGCTGTTTTTT.

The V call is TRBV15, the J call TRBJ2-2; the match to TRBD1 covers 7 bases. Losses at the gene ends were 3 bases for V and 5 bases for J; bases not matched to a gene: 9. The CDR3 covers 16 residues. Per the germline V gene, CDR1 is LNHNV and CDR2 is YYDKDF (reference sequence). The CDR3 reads CATSSPGTARTGELFF. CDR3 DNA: TGTGCCACCAGCAGTCCTGGGACAGCGAGGACCGGGGAGCTGTTTTTT.

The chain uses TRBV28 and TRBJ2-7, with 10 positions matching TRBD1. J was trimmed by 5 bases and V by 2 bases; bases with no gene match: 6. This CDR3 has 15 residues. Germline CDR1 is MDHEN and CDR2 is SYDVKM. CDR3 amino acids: CASSLPPGTGDEQYF. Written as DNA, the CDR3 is TGTGCCAGCAGTTTACCCCCAGGGACAGGGGACGAGCAGTACTTC.